The TCR beta chain under discussion was sequenced for a study of Ad26.COV2.S vaccination and SARS-CoV-2 variants. Turning to the study itself: Donor was assigned to the Ad26.COV2.S arm of trial COV1001. Intramuscular Ad26.COV2.S at 5x10^10 or 1x10^11 viral particles. Study observations and caveats: Marked by substantial breadth, spike-specific CD8+ and CD4+ T cell responses were reportedly seen after vaccination.

A note on this clone: The antigen remains undetermined.

Profiled with immunoSEQ multiplex PCR; TCRdb holds only in-frame clones, not every one. The sample consists of 240,000 or so clones, around nine tenths of them appearing once. Treatment in this sample: roughly 19 received Ad26.COV2.S at low or high dose, single or two shots; five or six received placebo; per-sample allocation not given. Material that was analyzed had been drawn on day 63 after the first vaccine or placebo injection. An 18-55-year-old adult in Boston served as donor. Germline V CDR1 and CDR2: LGHDT, YNNKEL (reference sequence). Trimming cost V 4 bases and J 9 bases, with 13 bases left between them. The CDR3 is 13 amino acids.

The rearrangement uses TRBV3-1 (or the pseudogene TRBV3-2) and TRBJ2-1; D is perhaps TRBD2 (5 bases). Sequencing used peripheral blood, obtained in a trial of Ad26.COV2.S vaccine versus placebo. This TCR came from a person aged 18-65 years who received the Ad26.COV2.S COVID-19 vaccine or a placebo. The CDR3 protein is CASSPGPGSEQFF. The CDR3, as DNA: TGTGCCAGCAGCCCGGGCCCGGGAAGTGAGCAGTTCTTC.